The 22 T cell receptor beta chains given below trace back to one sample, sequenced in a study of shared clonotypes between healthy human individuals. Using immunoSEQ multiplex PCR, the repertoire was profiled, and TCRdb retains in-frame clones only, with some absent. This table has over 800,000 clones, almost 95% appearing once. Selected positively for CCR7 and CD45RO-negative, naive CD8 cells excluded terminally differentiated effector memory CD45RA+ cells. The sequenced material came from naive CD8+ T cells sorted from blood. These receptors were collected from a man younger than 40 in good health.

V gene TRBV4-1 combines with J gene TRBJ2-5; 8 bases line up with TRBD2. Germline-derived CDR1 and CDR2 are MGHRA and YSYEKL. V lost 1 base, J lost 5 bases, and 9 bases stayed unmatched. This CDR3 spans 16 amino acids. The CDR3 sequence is CASSQGPGTSVETQYF. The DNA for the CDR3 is TGCGCCAGCAGCCAAGGGCCGGGGACTAGTGTTGAGACCCAGTACTTC.

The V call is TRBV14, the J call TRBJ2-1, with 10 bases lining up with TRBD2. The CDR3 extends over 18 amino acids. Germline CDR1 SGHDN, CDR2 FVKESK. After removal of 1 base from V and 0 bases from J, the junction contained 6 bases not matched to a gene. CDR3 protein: CASSQGLAGPRSYNEQFF. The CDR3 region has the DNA TGTGCCAGCAGCCAAGGACTAGCGGGCCCTCGCTCCTACAATGAGCAGTTCTTC.

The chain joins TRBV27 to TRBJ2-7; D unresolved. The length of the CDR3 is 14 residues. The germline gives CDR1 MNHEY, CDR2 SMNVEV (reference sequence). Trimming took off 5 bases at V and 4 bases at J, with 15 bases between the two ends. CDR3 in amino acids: CASSPFRGGYEQYF. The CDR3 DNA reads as TGTGCCAGCAGTCCCTTCCGAGGTGGGTACGAGCAGTACTTC.

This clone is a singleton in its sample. The CDR3: CATAPPYEQFF. In DNA, the CDR3 is TGTGCTACGGCACCCCCCTATGAGCAGTTCTTC. The chain links TRBV7-7 to TRBJ2-1; unclear D gene. The CDR3 consists of 11 residues. Looked up from germline, CDR1 is SSHAT and CDR2 is FNYEAQ (reference sequence).

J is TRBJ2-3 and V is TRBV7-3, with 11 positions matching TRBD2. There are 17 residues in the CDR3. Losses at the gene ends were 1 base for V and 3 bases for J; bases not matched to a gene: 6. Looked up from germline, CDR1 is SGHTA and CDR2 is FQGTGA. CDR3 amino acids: CASSLNLAGGPTDTQYF. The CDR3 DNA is TGTGCCAGCAGCTTAAACTTAGCGGGAGGGCCAACAGATACGCAGTATTTT.

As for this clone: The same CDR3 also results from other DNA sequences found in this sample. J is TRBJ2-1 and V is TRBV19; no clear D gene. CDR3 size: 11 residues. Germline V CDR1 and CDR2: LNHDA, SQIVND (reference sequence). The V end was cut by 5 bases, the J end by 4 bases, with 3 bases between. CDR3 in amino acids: CASSSYNEQFF. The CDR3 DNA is TGTGCCAGTAGTTCATACAATGAGCAGTTCTTC.

The CDR3 region has the DNA TGCGCCAGCAGCTTGGGAGAGATTACCGGGGAGCTGTTTTTT. Translating it yields CASSLGEITGELFF. The gene calls are TRBV5-1 and TRBJ2-2; D unclear. This CDR3 has 14 residues. V was pared by 0 bases and J by 5 bases, with 8 bases between. CDR1 is SGHRS, CDR2 YFSETQ, per germline. Looking up the rest from reference TRBV5-1 and TRBJ2-2 gives the full variable domain: KAGVTQTPRYLIKTRGQQVTLSCSPISGHRSVSWYQQTPGQGLQFLFEYFSETQRNKGNFPGRFSGRQFSNSRSEMNVSTLELGDSALYLCASSLGEITGELFFGEGSRLTVL.

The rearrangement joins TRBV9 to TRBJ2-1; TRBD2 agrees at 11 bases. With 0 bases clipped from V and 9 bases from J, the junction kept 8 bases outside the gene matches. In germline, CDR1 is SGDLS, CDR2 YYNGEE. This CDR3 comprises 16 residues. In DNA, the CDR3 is TGTGCCAGCAGCGTAGCTGTAGCGGGAGGGCCGGGTGAGCAGTTCTTC. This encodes CASSVAVAGGPGEQFF.

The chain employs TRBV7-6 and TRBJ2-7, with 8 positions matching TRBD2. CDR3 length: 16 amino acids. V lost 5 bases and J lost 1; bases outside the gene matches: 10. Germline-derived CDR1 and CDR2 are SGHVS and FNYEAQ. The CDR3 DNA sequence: TGTGCCAGCAGCCCCCGGCTAGCGGGTCCTTCCTACGAGCAGTACTTC. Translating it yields CASSPRLAGPSYEQYF.

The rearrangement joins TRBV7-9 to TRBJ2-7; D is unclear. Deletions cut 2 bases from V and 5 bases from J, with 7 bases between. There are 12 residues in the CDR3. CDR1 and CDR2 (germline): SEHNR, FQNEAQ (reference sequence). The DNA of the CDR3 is TGTGCCAGCAGCTTAAAAGCCCACGAGCAGTACTTC. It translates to CASSLKAHEQYF.

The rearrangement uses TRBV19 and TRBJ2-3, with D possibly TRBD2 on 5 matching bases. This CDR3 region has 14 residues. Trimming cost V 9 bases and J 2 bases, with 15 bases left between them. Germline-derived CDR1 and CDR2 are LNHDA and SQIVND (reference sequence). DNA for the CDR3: TGTGCCAGGCCAGCGGAGGCTGCCACAGATACGCAGTATTTT. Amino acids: CARPAEAATDTQYF.

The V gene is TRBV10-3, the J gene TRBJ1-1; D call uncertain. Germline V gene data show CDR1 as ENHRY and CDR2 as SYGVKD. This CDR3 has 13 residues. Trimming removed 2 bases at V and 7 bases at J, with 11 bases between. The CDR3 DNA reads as TGTGCCATCAGTGAGGGGAGGGCAGGTGAAGCTTTCTTT. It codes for CAISEGRAGEAFF.

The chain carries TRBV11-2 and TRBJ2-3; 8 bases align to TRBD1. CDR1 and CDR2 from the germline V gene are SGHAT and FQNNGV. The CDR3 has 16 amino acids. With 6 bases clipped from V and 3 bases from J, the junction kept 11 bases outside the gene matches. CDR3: CASRLVDRGQTDTQYF. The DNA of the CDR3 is TGTGCCAGCAGACTCGTTGACAGGGGACAAACAGATACGCAGTATTTT.

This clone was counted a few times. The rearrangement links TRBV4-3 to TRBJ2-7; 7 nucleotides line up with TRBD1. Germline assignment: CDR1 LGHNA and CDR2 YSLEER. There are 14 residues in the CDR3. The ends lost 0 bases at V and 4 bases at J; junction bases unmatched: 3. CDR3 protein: CASSQEQGWYEQYF. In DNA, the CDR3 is TGCGCCAGCAGCCAAGAACAGGGGTGGTACGAGCAGTACTTC.

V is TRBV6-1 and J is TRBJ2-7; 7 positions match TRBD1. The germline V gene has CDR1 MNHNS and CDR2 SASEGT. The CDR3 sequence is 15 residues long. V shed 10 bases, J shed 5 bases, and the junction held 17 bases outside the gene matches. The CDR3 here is CATADEGQTIDEQYF. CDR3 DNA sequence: TGTGCCACCGCAGACGAGGGACAGACTATCGACGAGCAGTACTTC.

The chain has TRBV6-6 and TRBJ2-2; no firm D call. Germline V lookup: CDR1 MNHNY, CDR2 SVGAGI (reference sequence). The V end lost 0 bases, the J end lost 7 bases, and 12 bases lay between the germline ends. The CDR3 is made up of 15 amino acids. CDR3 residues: CASSYSIERDGELFF. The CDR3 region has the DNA TGTGCCAGCAGTTACTCGATTGAAAGGGACGGGGAGCTGTTTTTT.

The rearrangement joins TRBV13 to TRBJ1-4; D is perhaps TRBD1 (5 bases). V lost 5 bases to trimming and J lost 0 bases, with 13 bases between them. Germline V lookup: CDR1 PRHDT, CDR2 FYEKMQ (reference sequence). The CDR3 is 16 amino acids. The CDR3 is CASSTGPPATNEKLFF. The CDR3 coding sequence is TGTGCCAGCAGCACGGGACCCCCCGCAACTAATGAAAAACTGTTTTTT.

The CDR3, as DNA: TGTGCCAGCAGTGTGTCAGGTTTTGATGGTCAGCCCCAGCATTTT. Protein: CASSVSGFDGQPQHF. The rearrangement joins TRBV6-4 to TRBJ1-5; D not resolved. Germline V gene lookup returns CDR1 MRHNA and CDR2 SNTAGT. V was cut by 4 bases and J by 6 bases, with 16 bases left in between. This CDR3 has 15 amino acids.

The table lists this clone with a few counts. This chain's CDR3 is CASSFQGGLAGNEQFF. CDR3 coding DNA: TGTGCCAGCAGCTTCCAAGGAGGGCTAGCGGGGAATGAGCAGTTCTTC. J is TRBJ2-1 and V is TRBV11-2, with 9 nucleotides matching TRBD2. The CDR3 covers 16 residues. Germline assignment: CDR1 SGHAT and CDR2 FQNNGV. The V segment lost 3 bases and the J segment 7 bases; nucleotides outside the gene matches: 10.

The CDR3 spells CASSGLASEQYF. In nucleotides, the CDR3 is TGTGCCAGCAGTGGACTAGCATCCGAGCAGTACTTC. The chain employs TRBV27 and TRBJ2-7; TRBD2 matches 8 bases. This CDR3 region has 12 residues. Germline trimming cut 5 bases from V and 6 bases from J; bases unmatched to any gene: 3. Germline V gene lookup returns CDR1 MNHEY and CDR2 SMNVEV (reference sequence).

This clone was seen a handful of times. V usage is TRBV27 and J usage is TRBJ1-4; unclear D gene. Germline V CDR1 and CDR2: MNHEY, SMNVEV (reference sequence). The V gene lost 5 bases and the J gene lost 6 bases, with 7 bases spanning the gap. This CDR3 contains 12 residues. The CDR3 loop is CASSLSDEKLFF. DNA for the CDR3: TGTGCCAGCAGTCTTTCAGATGAAAAACTGTTTTTT.

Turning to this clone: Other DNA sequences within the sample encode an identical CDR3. This CDR3 reads CASSSLYEQYF. In nucleotides, the CDR3 is TGTGCCAGCAGTTCTCTTTACGAGCAGTACTTC. The V gene is TRBV27, the J gene TRBJ2-7; D is undetermined. The germline V and J ends were trimmed by 4 bases and 4 bases, with 5 bases remaining between them. The germline V gene has CDR1 MNHEY and CDR2 SMNVEV (reference sequence). The CDR3 extends over 11 amino acids.